These 5 T cell receptor beta chains came from one sample sequenced in a study of blood T cell repertoires in COVID-19. Produced via immunoSEQ multiplex PCR; TCRdb's table is partial and in-frame only. This table has over 150,000 clones, 83% appearing once. Sequencing was performed on peripheral blood. These receptors were obtained from a woman older than 75 with acute or convalescent COVID-19.

The chain employs TRBV11-2 and TRBJ2-3; a weak D match, TRBD1 (6 bases). The V and J ends lost 5 bases and 5 bases respectively, with 8 bases between them. The CDR3 loop spans 12 amino acids. Germline V gene lookup returns CDR1 SGHAT and CDR2 FQNNGV. The CDR3 nucleotides read TGTGCCAGCAGCGAACAGGGAGATACGCAGTATTTT. It specifies CASSEQGDTQYF. Complete variable domain (other parts from reference TRBV11-2 and TRBJ2-3): EAGVAQSPRYKIIEKRQSVAFWCNPISGHATLYWYQQILGQGPKLLIQFQNNGVVDDSQLPKDRFSAERLKGVDSTLKIQPAKLEDSAVYLCASSEQGDTQYFGPGTRLTVL.

The chain combines TRBV9 with TRBJ2-5; 8 bases fit TRBD1. CDR3 length: 14 amino acids. V was pared by 4 bases and J by 1 base, with 3 bases of the junction left unmatched. Germline V gene data show CDR1 as SGDLS and CDR2 as YYNGEE. The CDR3 DNA reads TGTGCCAGCAGCTACAGGGGGACCCAAGAGACCCAGTACTTC. Translating gives CASSYRGTQETQYF.

The chain joins TRBV4-2 to TRBJ1-6; 7 bases are shared with TRBD1. Germline V gene data show CDR1 as LGHNA and CDR2 as YNFKEQ. V gave up 6 bases and J gave up 10 bases; unmatched junction bases: 12. The CDR3 has 15 residues. In DNA form, the CDR3 reads TGTGCCAGCAGGGCCGACAGGGAGGTTCTGTCACCCCTCCACTTT. This sequence encodes CASRADREVLSPLHF.

A few counts support this clone. The chain combines TRBV19 with TRBJ2-3; weak D call: TRBD1 (6 bases). Trimming took 5 bases from V and 5 from J, leaving 20 bases between them. The CDR3 is 16 residues long. Germline-derived CDR1 and CDR2 are LNHDA and SQIVND (reference sequence). The CDR3 DNA follows: TGTGCCAGTAGTGTTCTTGCACAGGGTCTAAAAGATACGCAGTATTTT. It codes for CASSVLAQGLKDTQYF.

The V and J genes are TRBV28 and TRBJ2-3; 7 bases match TRBD1. The V gene end was trimmed by 6 bases and the J gene end by 1 base; junction bases not matched to a gene: 4. CDR1 is MDHEN, CDR2 SYDVKM, per germline. This CDR3 comprises 14 residues. The CDR3 nucleotides are TGTGCCAGCAGGGATGGACAGGGCACAGATACGCAGTATTTT. Protein product: CASRDGQGTDTQYF.